This is a list of T cell receptor beta chains from one sample in a study of Ad26.COV2.S vaccination and SARS-CoV-2 variants. Assay: immunoSEQ multiplex PCR; the TCRdb copy retains only in-frame clones and omits some. Among some 420,000 clones listed, approximately 87% were seen once. The specimen was peripheral blood, collected in a trial of Ad26.COV2.S vaccine versus placebo. The receptor source for this set is a person aged 18 to 65 who received the Ad26.COV2.S COVID-19 vaccine or a placebo. The CDR3 runs from the conserved cysteine through the conserved F or W.

j_call v_call cdr3_length cdr3_aa
TRBJ2-7 TRBV10-3 14 CAISPGTGGYEQYF
TRBJ1-5 TRBV7-2 16 CASSLVSGLSNQPQHF
TRBJ2-3 TRBV10-1 17 CASSESGLTSDTDTQYF
TRBJ2-1 TRBV5-4 14 CASSLKASGNEQFF
TRBJ2-5 TRBV12-3/TRBV12-4 12 CASRQGQETQYF
TRBJ2-5 TRBV6-2/TRBV6-3 13 CARSAWPGGDQYF
TRBJ2-1 TRBV7-2 15 CASSLGTLLAGEQFF
TRBJ2-3 TRBV5-5 15 CASSLGGGFTDTQYF
TRBJ1-5 TRBV5-6 14 CASSFTGGNQPQHF
TRBJ1-6 TRBV5-6 16 CASSFPPGAINSPLHF
TRBJ2-3 TRBV9 15 CASSFGGGEADTQYF
TRBJ1-1 TRBV7-8 14 CASSSSGTRTEAFF
TRBJ2-3 TRBV20-1 12 CSATESTDTQYF
TRBJ2-7 TRBV28 12 CASAPRSYEQYF
TRBJ2-2 TRBV4-1 15 CASSHPLQNTGELFF
TRBJ2-2 TRBV6-5 15 CASSRGTGYTGELFF
TRBJ2-3 TRBV24-1 17 CATSDLGLAGDWDTQYF
TRBJ2-3 TRBV19 14 CASSIGEDTDTQYF
TRBJ1-2 TRBV2 11 CASREVLDYTF
TRBJ1-2 TRBV28 14 CASRVQGANYGYTF
TRBJ2-7 TRBV7-9 13 CASRDGTTYEQYF
TRBJ2-5 TRBV5-1 14 CASSLEAGGETQYF
TRBJ2-1 TRBV23-1 15 CASRRAGGPRNEQFF
TRBJ2-7 TRBV28 16 CASSSPGTADSYEQYF
TRBJ1-1 TRBV30 10 CAWSRGEAFF
TRBJ2-7 TRBV7-9 15 CASSSGLAGSYEQYF
TRBJ2-1 TRBV15 15 CATSLGGTSSHEQFF
TRBJ2-7 TRBV28 13 CASSPPSSRWQYF
TRBJ1-2 TRBV4-3 14 CASSQGWAEASVTF
TRBJ2-1 TRBV19 13 CASSIASQSPKFF
TRBJ2-6 TRBV7-3 15 CASSPKQGSGNVLTF
TRBJ1-4 TRBV30 11 CAWSEGEKLFF
TRBJ1-1 TRBV19 13 CASSIGGLTEAFF
TRBJ2-3 TRBV5-1 12 CASSRTENTQYF
TRBJ2-7 TRBV6-5 15 CASRKERGGPYEQYF
TRBJ2-7 TRBV6-5 14 CASKGRGYSYEQYF
TRBJ2-3 TRBV5-4 16 CASSGFRGRGTDTQYF
TRBJ1-1 TRBV28 15 CASTLGGQLNTEAFF
TRBJ1-1 TRBV9 14 CASSFPGSNTEAFF
TRBJ2-7 TRBV5-4 14 CASTPGPGAYEQYF
TRBJ2-5 TRBV18 15 CASSPGTPGQETQYF
TRBJ2-3 TRBV5-4 14 CASRGAGRTDTQYF
TRBJ2-3 TRBV5-1 16 CASSYTRGTSTDTQYF
TRBJ2-7 TRBV5-5 13 CASTRYPGDEQYF
TRBJ1-2 TRBV7-9 13 CASSLRDTDGYTF
TRBJ1-5 TRBV6-5 16 CASSSGRGGTNQPQHF
TRBJ2-7 TRBV23-1 14 CASSQLWLLNEQYF
TRBJ1-4 TRBV7-8 16 CASSLRSGRTNEKLFF
TRBJ1-2 TRBV28 15 CASSLWGDNHYGYTF
TRBJ2-5 TRBV2 14 CASMASGGRETQYF
TRBJ2-5 TRBV7-2 14 CASSLGGRRETQYF
TRBJ2-1 TRBV7-2 13 CASSGGVNNEQFF
TRBJ1-1 TRBV2 13 CASSGQGNTEAFF
TRBJ2-1 TRBV4-1 16 CASSLRGQGAIDEQFF
TRBJ2-7 TRBV5-8 14 CASSLGTSVPEQYF
TRBJ1-3 TRBV6-5 14 CASSYRQGVNTIYF